Listed below are T cell receptor beta chains from one sample, sequenced in a study of T cells in localized non-small cell lung cancer. Using immunoSEQ multiplex PCR, the repertoire was profiled, and TCRdb retains in-frame clones only, with some absent. The sample consists of 27,000 or so clones, 82% of them appearing once. The input for sequencing was peripheral blood, taken before any cancer treatment. The source of these receptors is a woman between 35 and 70 years old with stage I lung adenocarcinoma. The CDR3 runs from the conserved cysteine through the conserved F or W. Fields, in order: V gene, D gene, clone size, CDR3 length, J gene, CDR3 protein, CDR3 DNA. A D gene is named only where the DNA matches it firmly. Size is stated for part of the rows, as once, few or many counts, or as a class when the clone is expanded.

TRBV2	TRBD1	NA	13	TRBJ2-7	CATRDRSSYEQYF	TGTGCCACAAGGGACAGGTCCTCCTACGAGCAGTACTTC
TRBV6-1	NA	NA	13	TRBJ2-1	CASREGLPDEQFF	TGTGCCAGCAGGGAGGGGTTACCCGATGAGCAGTTCTTC
TRBV19	TRBD1	NA	14	TRBJ1-5	CASRDRASSQPQHF	TGTGCCAGTAGGGACAGGGCATCGTCTCAGCCCCAGCATTTT
TRBV6-5	NA	NA	14	TRBJ1-2	CASSPRTSNYGYTF	TGTGCCAGCAGTCCTCGAACCTCCAACTATGGCTACACCTTC
TRBV10-3	TRBD2	NA	17	TRBJ2-3	CAIKTSGGAGDTDTQYF	TGTGCCATCAAGACTAGCGGGGGGGCCGGAGACACAGATACGCAGTATTTT
TRBV18	TRBD2	once	18	TRBJ2-1	CASSPILRTGEGRNEQFF	TGTGCCAGCTCACCAATTTTGCGGACCGGGGAGGGGCGGAATGAGCAGTTCTTC
TRBV9	TRBD1	once	13	TRBJ1-2	CASSVGQTYGYTF	TGTGCCAGCAGCGTGGGACAGACCTATGGCTACACCTTC
TRBV15	TRBD1	NA	14	TRBJ1-2	CATSGTGTGDGYTF	TGTGCCACCAGCGGGACCGGGACAGGGGACGGCTACACCTTC
TRBV11-3	NA	once	14	TRBJ1-1	CASSFENMNTEAFF	TGTGCCAGCAGCTTCGAAAATATGAACACTGAAGCTTTCTTT
TRBV25-1	NA	once	16	TRBJ2-3	CASSEASRTLTDTQYF	TGTGCCAGCAGTGAAGCATCGCGGACTCTCACAGATACGCAGTATTTT